Sequencing of this T cell receptor beta chain was carried out in a study of T cell changes during pregnancy in multiple sclerosis. The CDR3 has 12 residues. CDR1 MNHEY and CDR2 SVGAGI come from the germline V gene. V trimming: 5 bases; J trimming: 9 bases; junction bases outside the gene matches: 2. Sequencing used immunoSEQ multiplex PCR; TCRdb keeps in-frame clones, though not all of them. The table has about 85,000 clones, 80% to 95% seen once. This clonotype originated in a female donor with multiple sclerosis, enrolled in a pregnancy study. The sample was peripheral blood, taken in the first trimester of pregnancy. V and J are TRBV6-5 and TRBJ2-1, with 9 nucleotides matching TRBD1. CDR3 sequence: CASSTGGGEQFF. CDR3 nucleotides: TGTGCCAGCAGTACAGGGGGCGGTGAGCAGTTCTTC.